This is a list of T cell receptor beta chains from one sample in a study of cytomegalovirus exposure and HLA in healthy donors. The assay was immunoSEQ multiplex PCR, and TCRdb's table has in-frame clones only and misses some. The table has 95,000 to 110,000 clones, around 77% seen once. The specimen sequenced was PBMCs. The source of these receptors is a man aged 45-65 years in good health and CMV-seropositive. Each CDR3 is given with its conserved first and last residue. The D gene is left open where the match is weak. The size field is filled for only some rows; it gives once, few, many or a size class.

d_call	clone_size	v_call	j_call	cdr3_aa	cdr3_nt
.	.	TRBV6-5	TRBJ2-4	CASSYKSGLAKNIQYF	TGTGCCAGCAGTTACAAGAGTGGTCTAGCCAAAAACATTCAGTACTTC
TRBD2	few	TRBV11-3	TRBJ2-7	CASSLNLVPSGRPPSYEQYF	TGTGCCAGCAGCTTAAATTTGGTTCCTAGCGGGAGGCCACCCTCCTACGAGCAGTACTTC
TRBD1	.	TRBV5-4	TRBJ2-7	CASSPTGGSYEQYF	TGTGCCAGCAGCCCCACAGGGGGTTCCTACGAGCAGTACTTC
TRBD1	.	TRBV29-1	TRBJ2-5	CSVGIFETGPLKGPWETQYF	TGCAGCGTCGGCATTTTTGAGACAGGGCCCCTTAAAGGGCCTTGGGAGACCCAGTACTTC
TRBD1	.	TRBV11-2	TRBJ2-7	CASTQGYVQYF	TGTGCCAGCACACAGGGGTACGTGCAGTACTTC
TRBD1	.	TRBV30	TRBJ2-7	CAWSPRDSVYEQYF	TGTGCCTGGAGTCCCAGGGACAGTGTCTACGAGCAGTACTTC
.	few	TRBV30	TRBJ2-1	CAWSQDRYNEQFF	TGTGCCTGGAGTCAGGATCGGTACAATGAGCAGTTCTTC
TRBD1	.	TRBV30	TRBJ2-5	CAWSRTGGFHETQYF	TGTGCCTGGAGTCGGACAGGGGGTTTCCACGAGACCCAGTACTTC
TRBD2	.	TRBV30	TRBJ2-1	CAWSRGRLAGDNEQFF	TGTGCCTGGAGTAGGGGAAGGCTAGCGGGAGACAATGAGCAGTTCTTC
TRBD1	.	TRBV18	TRBJ1-5	CASSATGGNQPQHF	TGTGCCAGCTCAGCGACAGGGGGCAATCAGCCCCAGCATTTT
.	large	TRBV28	TRBJ2-7	CASSPLYEQYF	TGTGCCAGCAGTCCACTTTACGAGCAGTACTTC
TRBD1	few	TRBV5-1	TRBJ2-3	CASSYFPGQGTDTQYF	TGCGCCAGCAGCTACTTTCCCGGACAGGGGACAGATACGCAGTATTTT
TRBD2	once	TRBV19	TRBJ2-2	CASLAGGRTGELFF	TGTGCCAGTCTAGCGGGGGGACGAACCGGGGAGCTGTTTTTT
.	.	TRBV7-9	TRBJ2-7	CASTPTPSLVYEQYF	TGTGCCAGCACCCCCACTCCTAGCTTGGTCTACGAGCAGTACTTC
TRBD2	.	TRBV2	TRBJ2-1	CASSEAGISPGLAIYNEQFF	TGTGCCAGCAGTGAAGCTGGCATTTCTCCGGGACTAGCAATCTACAATGAGCAGTTCTTC
.	.	TRBV30	TRBJ2-2	CAWSPSAVANTGELFF	TGTGCCTGGAGTCCCTCGGCGGTTGCGAACACCGGGGAGCTGTTTTTT
TRBD1	.	TRBV11-2	TRBJ2-7	CASSFTGENEQYF	TGTGCCAGCAGCTTTACAGGGGAAAACGAGCAGTACTTC
TRBD1	.	TRBV5-1	TRBJ2-1	CASSLRQGLNEQFF	TGCGCCAGCAGCCTGAGACAGGGGTTAAATGAGCAGTTCTTC
.	.	TRBV6-4	TRBJ2-1	CASSDWANLPSYNEQFF	TGTGCCAGCAGTGACTGGGCCAACCTTCCTTCCTACAATGAGCAGTTCTTC
.	once	TRBV7-3	TRBJ2-1	CASSSRSNEQFF	TGTGCCAGCAGCTCGAGGAGCAATGAGCAGTTCTTC
TRBD1	.	TRBV27	TRBJ2-6	CATSGILQGAGISGANVLTF	TGTGCCACCTCGGGGATCTTACAGGGGGCCGGCATCTCTGGGGCCAACGTCCTGACTTTC
TRBD2	once	TRBV5-1	TRBJ2-3	CASSNGTSGVTDTQYF	TGCGCCAGCAGCAACGGGACTAGCGGAGTCACAGATACGCAGTATTTT
.	.	TRBV4-2	TRBJ1-2	CASSQDKGDYGYTF	TGTGCCAGCAGCCAAGATAAAGGGGACTATGGCTACACCTTC
.	.	TRBV30	TRBJ2-1	CAWSVERQKFF	TGTGCCTGGAGTGTAGAGCGACAGAAGTTCTTC
TRBD1	few	TRBV7-2	TRBJ1-5	CASSSLQGSNQPQHF	TGTGCCAGCAGCTCTCTACAGGGGTCAAATCAGCCCCAGCATTTT
TRBD1	.	TRBV18	TRBJ2-7	CASSPFDRDTYEQYF	TGTGCCAGCTCACCTTTTGACAGGGATACCTACGAGCAGTACTTC
.	.	TRBV9	TRBJ1-3	CASSEGEGAGNTIYF	TGTGCCAGCAGCGAGGGGGAGGGGGCTGGAAACACCATATATTTT
TRBD2	.	TRBV28	TRBJ2-1	CASSFVGLAGGREQFF	TGTGCCAGCAGTTTCGTCGGACTAGCGGGAGGACGAGAGCAGTTCTTC
.	.	TRBV5-1	TRBJ2-7	CASSSKSGISYEQYF	TGCGCCAGCAGCTCCAAGTCAGGGATCTCCTACGAGCAGTACTTC
.	.	TRBV13	TRBJ2-7	CASSLGRGYEQYF	TGTGCCAGCAGCTTAGGCAGGGGCTACGAGCAGTACTTC
TRBD1	.	TRBV27	TRBJ2-3	CASSPLQGFTDTQYF	TGTGCCAGCAGCCCCTTACAGGGGTTTACAGATACGCAGTATTTT
TRBD1	.	TRBV7-9	TRBJ2-5	CASSLVVGTAFGETQYF	TGTGCCAGCAGCTTAGTCGTCGGGACAGCGTTCGGAGAGACCCAGTACTTC
.	.	TRBV7-3	TRBJ2-7	CASSLSRGDEQYF	TGTGCCAGCAGCTTAAGCAGGGGCGACGAGCAGTACTTC
.	once	TRBV18	TRBJ2-3	CASSSGSRDTQYF	TGTGCCAGCTCCTCGGGTAGCAGAGATACGCAGTATTTT
TRBD1	few	TRBV30	TRBJ2-6	CAWSLPGQGAGSGANVLTF	TGTGCCTGGAGTCTGCCGGGACAGGGGGCTGGGTCTGGGGCCAACGTCCTGACTTTC